The rows below give T cell receptor beta chains drawn from one sample of a study of PD-1 blockade in classical Hodgkin lymphoma. Assay: immunoSEQ multiplex PCR; the TCRdb copy retains only in-frame clones and omits some. The data show approximately 35,000 clones, 85% to 95% seen once. Sequencing was carried out using peripheral blood mononuclear cells (PBMCs). The receptor source for this set is a human donor with classical Hodgkin lymphoma. The CDR3 runs from the conserved cysteine through the conserved F or W. A D gene is named only where the DNA matches it firmly. Clone size, where shown, is once, few, many, or a class for clones that have expanded.

j_call d_call clone_size v_call cdr3_aa cdr3_nt
TRBJ2-2 TRBD1 . TRBV28 CASRTGGSNTGELFF TGTGCCAGCAGAACAGGGGGCTCTAACACCGGGGAGCTGTTTTTT
TRBJ2-6 . . TRBV10-3 CAINDFSGANVLTF TGTGCCATCAACGACTTCTCTGGGGCCAACGTCCTGACTTTC
TRBJ1-2 . . TRBV7-2 CASSLARRLKGGYTF TGTGCCAGCAGCTTAGCCAGGCGCCTCAAGGGTGGCTACACCTTC
TRBJ1-2 TRBD1 . TRBV18 CASSPSGQGDGYTF TGTGCCAGCTCACCCTCGGGACAGGGCGACGGCTACACCTTC
TRBJ2-3 TRBD2 . TRBV5-1 CASSLGPTSGRADTQYF TGCGCCAGCAGCTTGGGACCGACTAGCGGGAGGGCAGATACGCAGTATTTT
TRBJ1-6 TRBD1 . TRBV6-1 CASSTGTGNSPLHF TGTGCCAGCAGCACCGGGACAGGGAATTCACCCCTCCACTTT
TRBJ2-1 TRBD1 once TRBV9 CASSAQGVFDEQFF TGTGCCAGCAGCGCCCAGGGGGTTTTCGATGAGCAGTTCTTC
TRBJ1-2 . . TRBV5-6 CASSQGGPNYGYTF TGTGCCAGCAGCCAAGGAGGGCCTAACTATGGCTACACCTTC
TRBJ2-7 TRBD1 once TRBV9 CASSVGTGAGYEQYF TGTGCCAGCAGCGTAGGGACAGGGGCCGGCTACGAGCAGTACTTC
TRBJ2-3 . . TRBV2 CASSSGGTDTQYF TGTGCCAGCAGTTCGGGGGGCACAGATACGCAGTATTTT
TRBJ1-2 TRBD1 . TRBV5-1 CASSPRDRDYGYTF TGCGCCAGCAGCCCGAGGGACAGGGACTATGGCTACACCTTC
TRBJ2-7 . . TRBV7-8 CASSSRRGFDEQYF TGTGCCAGCAGCTCCCGGAGGGGTTTCGACGAGCAGTACTTC
TRBJ2-1 . . TRBV5-6 CASSLFGAGLSYNEQFF TGTGCCAGCAGCTTATTTGGGGCAGGACTCTCCTACAATGAGCAGTTCTTC
TRBJ2-6 . . TRBV12-2 CASRLGVLAGGRSGANVLTF TGTGCAAGTCGCTTAGGAGTCCTAGCGGGAGGCCGCTCTGGGGCCAACGTCCTGACTTTC
TRBJ1-1 TRBD1 . TRBV15 CATSISTGPNTEAFF TGTGCCACCAGCATTTCGACAGGGCCGAACACTGAAGCTTTCTTT
TRBJ2-7 . . TRBV15 CATSRDRRGSAYEQYF TGTGCCACCAGCAGAGATAGGAGGGGGTCCGCCTACGAGCAGTACTTC
TRBJ1-1 TRBD1 . TRBV15 CATSRDFTGVNTEAFF TGTGCCACCAGCAGAGATTTTACAGGGGTGAACACTGAAGCTTTCTTT
TRBJ2-7 . . TRBV10-2 CASFRGEGREQYF TGCGCCAGCTTTCGAGGCGAAGGAAGGGAGCAGTACTTC
TRBJ1-4 . once TRBV2 CASREVGGLGEKLFF TGTGCCAGCAGGGAAGTGGGGGGGCTGGGTGAAAAACTGTTTTTT
TRBJ2-3 . . TRBV13 CASSLGPDTQYF TGTGCCAGCAGCTTAGGTCCAGATACGCAGTATTTT
TRBJ1-3 . . TRBV4-3 CASSHDAHSGNTIYF TGCGCCAGCAGCCACGATGCCCACTCTGGAAACACCATATATTTT
TRBJ1-5 . . TRBV6-1 CASSEWGVGSNQPQHF TGTGCCAGCAGTGAGTGGGGCGTCGGGAGCAATCAGCCCCAGCATTTT
TRBJ2-3 . . TRBV30 CAAGTLALTDTQYF TGTGCCGCCGGGACCCTCGCCCTCACAGATACGCAGTATTTT
TRBJ2-3 . . TRBV5-4 CASSSGRSTDTQYF TGTGCCAGCAGCTCCGGACGGAGCACAGATACGCAGTATTTT
TRBJ1-6 . . TRBV2 CASGDRDHSPLHF TGTGCCAGCGGCGATAGGGATCATTCACCCCTCCACTTT
TRBJ2-1 TRBD2 . TRBV7-9 CASSLSGGFNNEQFF TGTGCCAGCAGCTTGAGCGGGGGTTTCAACAATGAGCAGTTCTTC
TRBJ1-3 . . TRBV28 CASSLGSSFSGNTIYF TGTGCCAGCAGCCTGGGTTCCTCCTTCTCTGGAAACACCATATATTTT
TRBJ1-5 . . TRBV19 CASNPRQGGQPQHF TGTGCCAGTAACCCTCGCCAGGGTGGCCAGCCCCAGCATTTT
TRBJ2-6 TRBD1 . TRBV27 CASSPSDRAGANVLTF TGTGCCAGCAGTCCCTCCGACAGGGCTGGGGCCAACGTCCTGACTTTC
TRBJ2-2 TRBD2 . TRBV6-5 CASSSSAGFNTGELFF TGTGCCAGCAGTTCCTCAGCGGGGTTTAACACCGGGGAGCTGTTTTTT
TRBJ2-7 . . TRBV27 CASSFGGSYLGEQYF TGTGCCAGCAGTTTCGGTGGAAGCTACCTGGGGGAGCAGTACTTC
TRBJ2-1 . . TRBV30 CACGGRYNEQFF TGTGCCTGTGGGGGTCGATACAATGAGCAGTTCTTC
TRBJ2-7 . once TRBV11-2 CASSLVQGGSYEQYF TGTGCCAGCAGCTTAGTACAGGGAGGGTCCTACGAGCAGTACTTC
TRBJ1-5 TRBD1 . TRBV18 CASSPFPDRGRNQPQHF TGTGCCAGCTCACCCTTCCCGGACAGGGGGCGTAATCAGCCCCAGCATTTT
TRBJ2-1 . . TRBV4-2 CASSQGGLFNEQFF TGTGCCAGCAGCCAAGGAGGGCTATTCAATGAGCAGTTCTTC
TRBJ1-5 . . TRBV19 CASSIITGPSNQPQHF TGTGCCAGTAGTATCATAACAGGGCCTAGCAATCAGCCCCAGCATTTT
TRBJ2-1 . once TRBV11-3 CASSSDSANEQFF TGTGCCAGCAGCTCGGACAGTGCCAATGAGCAGTTCTTC
TRBJ1-1 . few TRBV9 CASSDLNTEAFF TGTGCCAGCAGCGATCTAAACACTGAAGCTTTCTTT
TRBJ2-7 TRBD1 . TRBV7-9 CASSLKNRGIHEQYF TGTGCCAGCAGCTTAAAGAACAGGGGGATCCACGAGCAGTACTTC
TRBJ1-1 . few TRBV9 CASSVEGSEAFF TGTGCCAGCAGCGTAGAGGGATCTGAAGCTTTCTTT
TRBJ2-7 . . TRBV28 CASSKGLGDEQYF TGTGCCAGCAGTAAGGGACTTGGGGACGAGCAGTACTTC
TRBJ2-1 TRBD2 . TRBV11-2 CASSPLRLAGSIDNEQFF TGTGCCAGCAGCCCCCTCCGACTAGCGGGCTCCATTGACAATGAGCAGTTCTTC
TRBJ2-7 TRBD2 few TRBV27 CASSSPSSGTYEQYF TGTGCCAGCAGTTCCCCTTCTAGCGGGACGTACGAGCAGTACTTC
TRBJ2-5 . . TRBV18 CASSPPLETQYF TGTGCCAGCTCACCCCCCCTGGAGACCCAGTACTTC
TRBJ2-1 TRBD2 . TRBV25-1 CASSGGGTSSYNEQFF TGTGCCAGCAGTGGCGGGGGAACCAGCTCCTACAATGAGCAGTTCTTC
TRBJ1-2 . . TRBV6-5 CASSYSGRKGYGYTF TGTGCCAGCAGTTACTCGGGAAGGAAGGGCTATGGCTACACCTTC
TRBJ1-1 . . TRBV12-5 CASVGKRDTEAFF TGTGCTAGTGTGGGGAAACGGGACACTGAAGCTTTCTTT
TRBJ2-2 . few TRBV5-4 CASSPGEGARGELFF TGTGCCAGCAGCCCCGGGGAGGGGGCGCGCGGGGAGCTGTTTTTT
TRBJ2-2 TRBD2 . TRBV9 CASSVFSGSFSGELFF TGTGCCAGCAGCGTGTTTAGCGGGAGCTTTTCCGGGGAGCTGTTTTTT
TRBJ1-2 . . TRBV21-1 CASSKGPADYGYTF TGTGCCAGCAGCAAAGGTCCAGCCGACTATGGCTACACCTTC
TRBJ2-5 . . TRBV5-1 CASSLQGPETQYF TGCGCCAGCAGCTTGCAGGGTCCAGAGACCCAGTACTTC
TRBJ2-5 . once TRBV28 CASRKNPGTKETQYF TGTGCCAGCAGAAAGAACCCCGGGACCAAAGAGACCCAGTACTTC
TRBJ2-1 . . TRBV28 CASSPVLRGEQFF TGTGCCAGCAGCCCGGTTCTCCGGGGGGAGCAGTTCTTC
TRBJ2-7 . few TRBV19 CASSRGLDYEQYF TGTGCCAGTTCTAGGGGTCTTGACTACGAGCAGTACTTC
TRBJ2-1 . . TRBV11-1 CASSLGSDEQFF TGTGCCAGCAGCCTCGGCAGCGATGAGCAGTTCTTC